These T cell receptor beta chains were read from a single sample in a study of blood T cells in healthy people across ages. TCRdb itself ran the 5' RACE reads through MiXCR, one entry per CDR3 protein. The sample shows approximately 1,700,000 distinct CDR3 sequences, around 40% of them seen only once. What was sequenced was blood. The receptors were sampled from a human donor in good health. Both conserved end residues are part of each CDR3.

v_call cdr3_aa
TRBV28 CASSRQGAVDEPFF
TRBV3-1 CASSQGGLGGTDTQYF
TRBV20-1 CSASVDSDTQYF
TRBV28 CASSSRDSPQETQFF
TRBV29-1 CSVGRRNTGELFF
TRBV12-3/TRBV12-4 CASSLRRTGARVGLEQYF
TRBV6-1 CASSEVGQGNQPQHF
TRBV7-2 CASSQALPGGTEAFF
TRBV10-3 CATALDRGSYGYTF
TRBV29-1 CSVEVEGQGLGETQYF
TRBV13 CASSRGTGWGYGYTF
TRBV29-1 CSVSSGGAEQFF
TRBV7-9 CASSSGTGGFETQYF
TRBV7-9 CAAWRGPPETQYF
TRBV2 CASLQGYNEQFF
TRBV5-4 CASSLVGAFGCTF
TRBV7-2 CASSLRSGKLQYF
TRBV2 CASRSDSASYNEQFF
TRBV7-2 CASSGEAGSFYEQYF
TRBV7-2 CASSPRIEAPNTEAFF
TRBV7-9 CASSLALLRYEQYF
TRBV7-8 CASSLVLAGGPGVLKTQYF
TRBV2 CASKAGTSGDAQYF
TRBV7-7 CASSFRTSGGLNPGNEQFF
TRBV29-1 CSGHDRDPNQPQHF
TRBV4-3 CASSQDQPDNEQFF
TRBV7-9 CASSPGQVWVDTQYF
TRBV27 CASSGPSRSGWETQYF
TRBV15 CATSPQGGNYGYTF
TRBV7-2 CASSLAPSGSGNEKLFF
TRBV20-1 CSARERDSKAFF
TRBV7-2 CASSLAPLGRLNYNNEQFF
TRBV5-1 CASSLTNRVTYGLGYGYTF
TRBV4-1 CASSQDPTGNTEAFF
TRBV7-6 CASSYLLAGNEQFF
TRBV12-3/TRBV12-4 CASCPDRDYGYTF
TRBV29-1 CSVGRGPTEAFF
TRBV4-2 CASSQGLEGAYEQYF
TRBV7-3 CASSPASGDRDEQFF
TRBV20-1 CSARERGDYNEQFF
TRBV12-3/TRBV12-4 CASSFGTGYYTF
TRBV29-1 CSPRRPLTDTQYF
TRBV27 CASSKQYNEQFF
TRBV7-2 CASTQDRGGTDTQYF
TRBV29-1 CSVEDHTENIDGYTF
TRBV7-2 CASSPQSGETYEQYF
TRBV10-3 CAIMGTSGGTYNEQFF
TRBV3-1 CASSRQAGGSNEQFF
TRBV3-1 CASRGVRDYGYTF
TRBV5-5 CASATSGDTDTQYF
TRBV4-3 CASSQEGGSGDGNEKRFF